One sample yielded the 19 T cell receptor beta chains listed below, sequenced in a study of blood T cells in healthy people across ages (dated by TCRdb to between 2014 and 2017). Receptor libraries were prepared by 5' RACE. The instrument was an Illumina HiSeq 2500. A second PCR of 7 to 11 cycles was run with a J-beta primer mix and a sample-barcoded 5' primer. The public reads were reanalyzed by TCRdb: fastp trimming at Q25, MiXCR alignment, in-frame beta chains only. Each entry is one CDR3 protein sequence, shown with its most common DNA and genes. Within this sample are 980,000 or so distinct CDR3 sequences, with around 49% of them counted one time only. Clones ranked in the top ten supply about an eighth of the sample. Sample: blood. The receptors derive from a man aged 25 to 40 in good health.

This chain links TRBV29-1 with TRBJ2-5; 7 bases agree with TRBD2. Germline-derived CDR1 and CDR2 are SQVTM and ANQGSEA. V dropped 6 bases and J dropped 6; count of bases not matched to a gene: 19. This CDR3 has 16 amino acids. In DNA, the CDR3 is TGCAGCGTGCACATTCGGCAGCGGGAAGGCGAAAAGACCCAGTACTTC. It codes for CSVHIRQREGEKTQYF.

The sample holds a few counts of this clonotype. This chain connects TRBV4-2 to TRBJ1-2; the D is unclear. CDR3 size: 14 residues. V was trimmed by 3 bases and J by 2 bases, leaving 10 bases between them. Germline V gives CDR1 LGHNA, CDR2 YNFKEQ. DNA of the CDR3: TGTGCCAGCAGCCAGGCGACCAGAAACTATGGCTACACCTTC. Protein: CASSQATRNYGYTF.

The chain links TRBV9 to TRBJ2-1, with TRBD2 as a possible D gene (5 bases). The CDR3 is 14 residues long. The V and J ends lost 4 bases and 2 bases respectively, with 10 bases between them. CDR1 SGDLS and CDR2 YYNGEE come from the germline V gene. The chain's CDR3 is CASSRPGAYNEQFF. Here the CDR3 DNA reads TGTGCCAGCAGCCGACCCGGGGCCTACAATGAGCAGTTCTTC. Filled out from reference TRBV9 and TRBJ2-1, the complete variable domain reads DSGVTQTPKHLITATGQRVTLRCSPRSGDLSVYWYQQSLDQGLQFLIQYYNGEERAKGNILERFSAQQFPDLHSELNLSSLELGDSALYFCASSRPGAYNEQFFGPGTRLTVL.

This chain uses TRBV6-1 with TRBJ1-2; D perhaps matches TRBD1 (5 bases). The V end was cut by 5 bases, the J end by 2 bases, with 18 bases between. The germline V gene encodes CDR1 MNHNS and CDR2 SASEGT. The CDR3 is 16 amino acids. Written as DNA, the CDR3 is TGTGCCAGCAGTAACAGGTCTCCGGCTCCGAACTATGGCTACACCTTC. Translating gives CASSNRSPAPNYGYTF.

The J gene is TRBJ1-5, the V gene TRBV7-2; D gene ambiguous. Per the germline V gene, CDR1 is SGHTA and CDR2 is FQGNSA. With 3 bases removed from V and 0 bases from J, the gap between germline ends came to 3 bases. There are 13 residues in the CDR3. DNA for the CDR3: TGTGCCAGCAGCTTTATTAGCAATCAGCCCCAGCATTTT. This sequence encodes CASSFISNQPQHF.

About this clonotype: Germline is not matched at one junction end, which may reflect a read error. This chain joins TRBV4-2 and TRBJ1-2; D may be TRBD1 (5 bases). The germline CDR1 and CDR2 sequences are LGHNA and YNFKEQ. The CDR3 covers 14 residues. Here the CDR3 reads CASSPDGDPYGCTF. CDR3 nucleotides: TGTGCCAGCAGCCCGGACGGGGACCCTTATGGCTGCACCTTC.

This clonotype has more than one count but fewer than ten. This may come from a read error, since a much larger clone is one base off. V gene TRBV4-2 combines with J gene TRBJ2-5; perhaps TRBD2 as D (6 bases). The germline V gene has CDR1 LGHNA and CDR2 YNFKEQ. The CDR3 is made up of 14 amino acids. Trimming left V 2 bases short and J 11 bases short, with 18 bases between. CDR3 region: CASSQSTSLGEQYF. The CDR3 bases are TGTGCCAGCAGCCAATCGACTAGTTTGGGTGAGCAGTACTTC.

The J gene is TRBJ2-1, the V gene TRBV28, with TRBD1 identical over 7 bases. CDR3 length equals 14 residues. V gave up 6 bases and J gave up 3 bases; unmatched junction bases: 5. The germline V gene has CDR1 MDHEN and CDR2 SYDVKM. CDR3 sequence reads: CASRSGDSYNEQFF. DNA of the CDR3: TGTGCCAGCAGAAGTGGGGACAGCTACAATGAGCAGTTCTTC.

This chain uses TRBV12-3 or TRBV12-4 with TRBJ1-2, with 8 positions matching TRBD1. The CDR3 sequence is 14 residues long. Trimming removed 4 bases from V and 4 bases from J; junction bases left unmatched: 5. The CDR3 nucleotides read TGTGCCAGCAGTTCAGGGGGCAGTGGCTATGGCTACACCTTC. Translating it yields CASSSGGSGYGYTF.

The rearrangement joins TRBV11-2 to TRBJ1-2; TRBD1 might be the D (5 bases). Germline CDR1 SGHAT, CDR2 FQNNGV. This CDR3 has 14 amino acids. With 6 bases removed from V and 7 bases from J, the gap between germline ends came to 18 bases. Here the CDR3 reads CASSPNTRGAGYTF. The DNA of the CDR3 is TGTGCCAGCAGTCCTAACACAAGGGGAGCTGGCTACACCTTC.

The chain carries TRBV5-1 and TRBJ1-5; D is ambiguous. Trimming took 4 bases from V and 4 from J, leaving 12 bases between them. CDR1 is SGHRS, CDR2 YFSETQ, per germline. This CDR3 region has 14 residues. The CDR3 here is CASSTVGGNQPQHF. CDR3 DNA sequence: TGCGCCAGCAGCACTGTTGGTGGGAATCAGCCCCAGCATTTT.

The rearrangement links TRBV15 to TRBJ2-1, with 9 bases fitting TRBD1. The CDR3 is 16 residues long. The ends lost 2 bases at V and 4 bases at J; junction bases unmatched: 6. Looked up from germline, CDR1 is LNHNV and CDR2 is YYDKDF (reference sequence). The DNA for the CDR3 is TGTGCCACCAGCAGAACGGCCGGGACAGGGTACAATGAGCAGTTCTTC. Protein product: CATSRTAGTGYNEQFF.

This clonotype was detected a few times. V gene TRBV6-2 or TRBV6-3 combines with J gene TRBJ2-1, with 7 bases fitting TRBD2. The CDR3 sequence is 15 residues long. Germline assignment: CDR1 MNHEY and CDR2 SVGEGT. V lost 2 bases to trimming and J lost 4 bases; unmatched junction nucleotides: 5. CDR3 sequence: CASSYSGEGYNEQFF. For the CDR3, the DNA is TGTGCCAGCAGTTACAGCGGGGAGGGGTACAATGAGCAGTTCTTC.

This clonotype was picked up one time. The chain employs TRBV7-9 and TRBJ1-6; the D gene is possibly TRBD1 (6 bases). V was shortened by 1 base and J by 8 bases, with 12 bases between the two germline ends. This CDR3 has 15 residues. Germline CDR1 SEHNR, CDR2 FQNEAQ (reference sequence). Here the CDR3 reads CASSLVQGLDSPLHF. The CDR3 DNA follows: TGTGCCAGCAGCTTAGTACAGGGCCTAGATTCACCCCTCCACTTT.

The table lists this clonotype with a few counts. The chain carries TRBV27 and TRBJ2-7; 11 nucleotides agree with TRBD1. The CDR3 loop spans 17 amino acids. Looked up from germline, CDR1 is MNHEY and CDR2 is SMNVEV (reference sequence). V shed 4 bases, J shed 5 bases, and the junction held 13 bases outside the gene matches. CDR3 sequence: CASSSPMDRGRVNEQYF. The CDR3 DNA sequence: TGTGCCAGCAGTTCCCCGATGGACAGGGGGCGAGTAAACGAGCAGTACTTC.

This clonotype appeared a few times. CDR3 sequence reads: CASSHGLGEQYF. In DNA, the CDR3 is TGTGCCAGCAGCCACGGCCTGGGGGAGCAGTACTTC. This chain connects TRBV12-3 or TRBV12-4 to TRBJ2-5; D might be TRBD1 or TRBD2, each matching 5 bases. CDR3 length equals 12 residues. Trimming took off 6 bases at V and 11 bases at J, with 16 bases between the two ends.

The V gene is TRBV24-1, the J gene TRBJ2-1, with 7 bases lining up with TRBD1. Losses at the gene ends were 2 bases for V and 0 bases for J; bases not matched to a gene: 12. Germline loops: CDR1 KGHDR, CDR2 SFDVKD. CDR3 length: 19 residues. In DNA, the CDR3 is TGTGCCACCAGTGATTCATGGACAGGAAAGCGGAGCTCCTACAATGAGCAGTTCTTC. It specifies CATSDSWTGKRSSYNEQFF.

CDR3 loop: CASSTGTSGGNEQYF. The CDR3, as DNA: TGTGCCAGCAGCACCGGGACTAGCGGGGGGAATGAGCAGTACTTC. This sequence joins TRBV7-3 and TRBJ2-7, with 15 bases identical to TRBD2. Germline V CDR1 and CDR2: SGHTA, FQGTGA. This CDR3 has 15 residues. V was clipped by 5 bases and J by 7 bases; unmatched bases: 6.

The chain employs TRBV30 and TRBJ1-1; TRBD1 matches at 7 bases. CDR3 length equals 12 residues. V lost 0 bases and J lost 6; bases outside the gene matches: 1. Germline assignment: CDR1 GTSNPN and CDR2 SVGIG (reference sequence). CDR3 amino acids: CAWSVQGAEAFF. In DNA, the CDR3 is TGTGCCTGGAGTGTGCAGGGGGCTGAAGCTTTCTTT. The full variable domain, with the rest looked up from reference TRBV30 and TRBJ1-1, is SQTIHQWPATLVQPVGSPLSLECTVEGTSNPNLYWYRQAAGRGLQLLFYSVGIGQISSEVPQNLSASRPQDRQFILSSKKLLLSDSGFYLCAWSVQGAEAFFGQGTRLTVV.